Given below is one T cell receptor (beta chain) in context. The antigen is not known. The data were taken from a study of T cell responses to AZD1222 COVID-19 vaccine. About the study: Second doses that came at about 4 or about 12 weeks were put together. General study results and limits: Baseline serology detected seropositivity in only six AZD1222 recipients. Within unmutated variant regions lay the reported targets of nearly half of spike-specific TCRs. Only after the peak T cell response were repertoires sampled.

Clones were sequenced by immunoSEQ multiplex PCR, and TCRdb holds only the in-frame ones, with some missing. Of 95,000 to 110,000 clones listed, 88% are singletons. The CDR3 is 15 residues long. V was clipped by 4 bases and J by 0 bases, with 10 bases between them. The germline gives CDR1 MNHEY, CDR2 SMNVEV (reference sequence). The sequence was obtained from an adult in good health. V gene TRBV27 combines with J gene TRBJ1-5; a weak D match, TRBD1 (5 bases). Sequencing used peripheral blood, obtained on day 0 of AZD1222 vaccination. CDR3 nucleotides: TGTGCCAGCAGTTCAACAGGTAGTAGCAATCAGCCCCAGCATTTT. It specifies CASSSTGSSNQPQHF.